This TCR beta chain was sequenced for a study of blood T cells in healthy people across ages. Overall study: Per two T cells, about one barcoded beta molecule was captured through template switching.

Study results and limitations: Lack of knowledge of donor CMV status possibly confounded expanded clonotype changes. Per million T cells, TCR beta diversity dropped about linearly as age rose.

A remark on this clonotype: Its antigen remains unknown.

J gave up 0 bases and V 5 bases, and 4 bases lay outside the gene matches. CDR3 length equals 15 residues. Germline assignment: CDR1 SEHNR and CDR2 FQNEAQ (reference sequence). The authors ran a second PCR of about 7 to 11 cycles using a sample-barcoded 5' primer and a J-beta primer mix. Every molecule of cDNA carried a tag from a template-switch adaptor with 12 random nucleotides. TCRdb re-derived calls from the 5' RACE reads in MiXCR, one entry per CDR3 protein. The sample has 1.5 million to 2 million distinct CDR3 sequences, roughly 30% seen once. The sample comprised blood. The sequence was collected from a woman in her twenties or thirties in good health. The gene calls are TRBV7-9 and TRBJ1-1; 9 nucleotides agree with TRBD1. CDR3 DNA sequence: TGTGCCAGCAGCGCCGGACAGGGGCTGAACACTGAAGCTTTCTTT. Translated: CASSAGQGLNTEAFF.